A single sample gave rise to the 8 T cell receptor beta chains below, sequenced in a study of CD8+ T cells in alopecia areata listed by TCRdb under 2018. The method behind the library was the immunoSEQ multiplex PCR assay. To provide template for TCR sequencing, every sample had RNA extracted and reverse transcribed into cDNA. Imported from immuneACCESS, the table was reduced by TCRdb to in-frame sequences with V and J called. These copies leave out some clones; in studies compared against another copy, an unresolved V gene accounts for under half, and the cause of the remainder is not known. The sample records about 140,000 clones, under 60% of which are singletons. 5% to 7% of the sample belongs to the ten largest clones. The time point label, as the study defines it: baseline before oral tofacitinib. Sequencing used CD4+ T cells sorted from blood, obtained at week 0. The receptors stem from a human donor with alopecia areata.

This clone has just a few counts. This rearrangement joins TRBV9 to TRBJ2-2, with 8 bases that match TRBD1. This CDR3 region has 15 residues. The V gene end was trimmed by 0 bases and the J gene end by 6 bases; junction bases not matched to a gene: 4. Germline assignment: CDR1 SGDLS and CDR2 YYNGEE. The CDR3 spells CASSVGWGQAGELFF. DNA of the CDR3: TGTGCCAGCAGCGTAGGTTGGGGACAGGCCGGGGAGCTGTTTTTT.

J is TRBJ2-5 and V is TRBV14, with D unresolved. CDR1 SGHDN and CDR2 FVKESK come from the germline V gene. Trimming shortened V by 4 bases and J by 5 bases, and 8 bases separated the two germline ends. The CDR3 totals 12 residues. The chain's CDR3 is CASSLNSETQYF. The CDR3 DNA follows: TGTGCCAGCAGCCTCAACTCGGAGACCCAGTACTTC. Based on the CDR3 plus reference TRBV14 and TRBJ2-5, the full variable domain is EAGVTQFPSHSVIEKGQTVTLRCDPISGHDNLYWYRRVMGKEIKFLLHFVKESKQDESGMPNNRFLAERTGGTYSTLKVQPAELEDSGVYFCASSLNSETQYFGPGTRLLVL.

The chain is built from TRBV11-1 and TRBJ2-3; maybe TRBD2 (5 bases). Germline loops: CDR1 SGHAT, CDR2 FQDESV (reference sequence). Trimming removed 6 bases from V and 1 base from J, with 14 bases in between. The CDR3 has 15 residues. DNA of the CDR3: TGTGCCAGCAGTGACTACCTCTCTGGCACAGATACGCAGTATTTT. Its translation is CASSDYLSGTDTQYF.

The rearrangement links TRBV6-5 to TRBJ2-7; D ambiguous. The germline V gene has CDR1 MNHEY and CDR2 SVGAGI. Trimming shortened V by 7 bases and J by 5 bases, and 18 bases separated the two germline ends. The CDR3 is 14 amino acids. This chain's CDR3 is CASTPLGRGDEQYF. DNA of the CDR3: TGTGCCAGCACCCCTCTTGGCAGAGGCGACGAGCAGTACTTC.

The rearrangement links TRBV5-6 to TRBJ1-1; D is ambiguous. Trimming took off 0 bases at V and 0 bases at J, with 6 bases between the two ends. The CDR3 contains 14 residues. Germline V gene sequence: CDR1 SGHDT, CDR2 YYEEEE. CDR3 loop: CASSLELMNTEAFF. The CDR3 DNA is TGTGCCAGCAGCTTGGAGCTAATGAACACTGAAGCTTTCTTT. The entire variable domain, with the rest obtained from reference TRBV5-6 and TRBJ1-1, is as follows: DAGVTQSPTHLIKTRGQQVTLRCSPKSGHDTVSWYQQALGQGPQFIFQYYEEEERQRGNFPDRFSGHQFPNYSSELNVNALLLGDSALYLCASSLELMNTEAFFGQGTRLTVV.

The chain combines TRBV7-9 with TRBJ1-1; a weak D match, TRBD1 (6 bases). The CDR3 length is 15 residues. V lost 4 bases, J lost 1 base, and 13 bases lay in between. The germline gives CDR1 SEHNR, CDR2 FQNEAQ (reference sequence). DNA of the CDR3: TGTGCCAGCAGCTCAATGGCAGGGGCGAACACTGAAGCTTTCTTT. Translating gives CASSSMAGANTEAFF.

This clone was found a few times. CDR3: CAITPGGPTGYTF. The CDR3 nucleotides read TGTGCCATCACCCCGGGCGGACCTACAGGCTACACCTTC. V gene TRBV10-3 combines with J gene TRBJ1-2; unclear D gene. Trimming took 7 bases from V and 8 from J, leaving 17 bases between them. The germline V gene encodes CDR1 ENHRY and CDR2 SYGVKD. CDR3 length equals 13 residues.

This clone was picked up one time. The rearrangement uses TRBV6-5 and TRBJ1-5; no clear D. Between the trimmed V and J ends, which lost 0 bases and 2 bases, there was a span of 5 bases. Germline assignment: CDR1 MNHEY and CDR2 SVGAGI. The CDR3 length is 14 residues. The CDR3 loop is CASSYSSGNQPQHF. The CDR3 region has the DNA TGTGCCAGCAGTTACTCGTCGGGCAATCAGCCCCAGCATTTT.